Reported below is one TCR beta chain. Its antigen is not known. Profiling relied on immunoSEQ multiplex PCR, and the TCRdb table lists in-frame clones only, not all of them. The sample includes some 130,000 clones, roughly 84% of them seen just once. V was shortened by 7 bases and J by 4 bases, with 10 bases between the two germline ends. CDR1 and CDR2 from the germline V gene are SGHTA and FQGNSA. This CDR3 has 13 residues. The data are from a study of T cell responses to AZD1222 COVID-19 vaccine. Study as a whole: Combined were second doses at about 4 or about 12 weeks.

Findings of the study overall: Two AZD1222 doses significantly raised spike-specific TCR breadth and depth over controls. Clonal diversity was possibly underestimated, and white British individuals and females predominated among donors. Seropositive status at baseline applied to only six AZD1222 recipients.

The sequencing used peripheral blood, collected on day 0 of AZD1222 vaccination. The sequence was collected from an adult in good health. The chain is built from TRBV7-2 and TRBJ1-4; D gene unclear. The CDR3: CASKGRNNEKLFF. The CDR3 DNA is TGTGCCAGCAAAGGACGGAATAATGAAAAACTGTTTTTT.